This T cell receptor (beta chain) is from a study of T-cell memory formation after mild COVID-19. This clonotype was found a few times. The germline gives CDR1 SGDLS, CDR2 YYNGEE. The CDR3 has 15 residues. V shed 0 bases and J 5 bases; nucleotides not matched to a gene: 5. Using its own MiXCR run on the 5' RACE reads, TCRdb lists one record per CDR3 protein. Here the sample spans roughly 43,000 distinct CDR3 sequences, 8% to 10% being singletons. The chain couples TRBV9 to TRBJ2-1; 7 nucleotides line up with TRBD2. This receptor was taken from an adult woman who had mild COVID-19 (a few samples of this study predate the infection). Cell type and time point are not known. Sample: PBMCs or a T cell subset sorted from them (not recorded which). The CDR3 loop is CASSVEASGDNEQFF. The CDR3, as DNA: TGTGCCAGCAGCGTAGAGGCTAGCGGAGACAATGAGCAGTTCTTC.